This T cell receptor beta chain came from a study of T cells in tumors after PD-1 blockade. Study context: Either cemiplimab 350 mg every 2 weeks or pembrolizumab 200 mg every 3 weeks was given.

The method was immunoSEQ multiplex PCR; TCRdb's version includes in-frame clones alone and lacks a portion of them. Altogether around 45,000 clones are present, roughly 80% being singletons, with the ten largest covering 8.7%. The sequenced sample was PBMCs, obtained before anti-PD-1 therapy. This TCR derives from a human donor with advanced basal cell or squamous cell carcinoma (not recorded which).

CDR3: CASSHRTGPGGANVLTF. CDR3 DNA sequence: TGTGCCAGCAGTCACCGGACAGGGCCGGGTGGGGCCAACGTCCTGACTTTC. The chain joins TRBV7-3 to TRBJ2-6; 8 bases fit TRBD1. The germline gives CDR1 SGHTA, CDR2 FQGTGA. The V segment lost 6 bases and the J segment 3 bases; nucleotides outside the gene matches: 10. The CDR3 consists of 17 residues.